Each of the 17 T cell receptor beta chains below was sequenced from the same sample in a study of long-term antiretroviral therapy in people with HIV (dated by TCRdb to between 2022 and 2023). The immunoSEQ hsTCRB v3.0 assay was used at survey level resolution for TRB variable region sequencing. TCRdb mirrors the immuneACCESS table, restricted to in-frame sequences. Some clones are absent from its copies; in checked studies, under half trace to an unresolved V gene, and the reason for the others is unknown. The sample yields tens of thousands of clones; 85% to 90% were counted once. Of the sample, about 4.6% falls within the top ten clones. Here the sequenced sample was unsorted PBMCs, taken 1.3 years after starting antiretroviral therapy. All receptors come from a man between 60 and 75 years old with HIV.

The gene calls are TRBV7-2 and TRBJ1-6; no definite D call. This CDR3 contains 15 residues. The V end was cut by 5 bases, the J end by 7 bases, with 15 bases between. From germline, CDR1 is SGHTA and CDR2 FQGNSA. CDR3 bases: TGTGCCAGCAGCCGAATGACTGCCCCAAATTCACCCCTCCACTTT. Amino acid sequence: CASSRMTAPNSPLHF.

The CDR3 sequence: CASSSTGTDYGYTF. In DNA form, the CDR3 reads TGCGCCAGCAGCTCTACCGGGACTGATTATGGCTACACCTTC. J is TRBJ1-2 and V is TRBV5-1; D is possibly TRBD1 (5 bases). The V end was cut by 3 bases, the J end by 5 bases, with 14 bases between. CDR1 and CDR2 (germline): SGHRS, YFSETQ. The CDR3 contains 14 residues.

In nucleotides, the CDR3 is TGTGCCAGCTCACCATTCCCACGGTCCGCGGCAGATACGCAGTATTTT. It yields the protein CASSPFPRSAADTQYF. The chain carries TRBV18 and TRBJ2-3, with D unresolved. Trimming stripped 2 bases from V and 4 bases from J, with 16 bases between. In germline, CDR1 is KGHSH, CDR2 LQKENI. The CDR3 spans 16 residues.

The chain couples TRBV11-2 to TRBJ2-1; D remains ambiguous. V shed 1 base and J shed 4 bases, with 11 bases lying between them. The CDR3 spans 15 residues. Germline values: CDR1 SGHAT, CDR2 FQNNGV. The CDR3 DNA is TGTGCCAGCAGCTTAGTGGGGTTCCCGTACAATGAGCAGTTCTTC. Amino acids: CASSLVGFPYNEQFF.

This chain uses TRBV2 with TRBJ2-7; 12 nucleotides line up with TRBD2. The germline V gene has CDR1 SNHLY and CDR2 FYNNEI. The V and J ends lost 6 bases and 2 bases, in that order; junction bases with no gene match: 5. The CDR3 extends over 15 amino acids. CDR3 sequence (DNA): TGTGCCAGCAGGCCACTAGCGGGGGGAACCTACGAGCAGTACTTC. This gives the protein CASRPLAGGTYEQYF.

The rearrangement links TRBV11-2 to TRBJ2-3; 7 nucleotides line up with TRBD2. Per germline, CDR1 SGHAT and CDR2 FQNNGV. With 5 bases clipped from V and 3 bases from J, the junction kept 14 bases outside the gene matches. The CDR3 is 17 amino acids. The CDR3 loop is CASSTRPGGSGTDTQYF. The CDR3 nucleotides are TGTGCCAGCAGCACTAGGCCCGGCGGGAGTGGAACAGATACGCAGTATTTT.

The V call is TRBV30, the J call TRBJ2-3; D is ambiguous. Trimming cost V 0 bases and J 2 bases, with 12 bases left between them. Germline loops: CDR1 GTSNPN, CDR2 SVGIG (reference sequence). The CDR3 is 15 amino acids. The CDR3 DNA reads as TGTGCCTGGAGTGTACCACTCTCTTTCACAGATACGCAGTATTTT. It specifies CAWSVPLSFTDTQYF.

The chain carries TRBV18 and TRBJ1-4; D gene ambiguous. CDR3 length: 15 residues. Looked up from germline, CDR1 is KGHSH and CDR2 is LQKENI. Trimming stripped 3 bases from V and 0 bases from J, with 8 bases between. CDR3 region: CASSPPAATNEKLFF. In DNA, the CDR3 is TGTGCCAGCTCACCTCCGGCTGCAACTAATGAAAAACTGTTTTTT.

The V and J genes are TRBV6-5 and TRBJ2-2; the match to TRBD1 covers 8 bases. The CDR3 runs to 14 residues. The V and J ends lost 6 bases and 3 bases, in that order; junction bases with no gene match: 3. Per the germline V gene, CDR1 is MNHEY and CDR2 is SVGAGI. CDR3 residues: CASRRQGYTGELFF. In DNA form, the CDR3 reads TGTGCCAGCAGGCGACAGGGGTACACCGGGGAGCTGTTTTTT.

This clone was counted a single time. The rearrangement uses TRBV27 and TRBJ2-3, with D maybe TRBD1 (6 bases). V gave up 5 bases and J gave up 2 bases, with 11 bases separating them. CDR1 and CDR2 (germline): MNHEY, SMNVEV (reference sequence). The CDR3 is made up of 14 amino acids. CDR3 bases: TGTGCCAGCAGTCACAGGGTTCACACAGATACGCAGTATTTT. It is translated as CASSHRVHTDTQYF.

This chain joins TRBV5-1 and TRBJ1-5, with a possible D match to TRBD1 (6 bases). Per germline, CDR1 SGHRS and CDR2 YFSETQ. Between the trimmed V and J ends, which lost 4 bases and 6 bases, there was a span of 11 bases. The CDR3 totals 13 residues. The CDR3 protein is CASSPAGAQPQHF. The CDR3 DNA reads TGCGCCAGCAGCCCCGCGGGGGCTCAGCCCCAGCATTTT.

The V call is TRBV5-1, the J call TRBJ2-1; D possibly corresponds to TRBD2 (5 bases). Germline V gene data show CDR1 as SGHRS and CDR2 as YFSETQ. V lost 1 base and J 4 bases, leaving 6 bases between the germline ends. CDR3 length: 13 amino acids. CDR3 in DNA: TGCGCCAGCAGCTTGACTAGTTACAATGAGCAGTTCTTC. Translating it yields CASSLTSYNEQFF. Complete variable domain (other parts from reference TRBV5-1 and TRBJ2-1): KAGVTQTPRYLIKTRGQQVTLSCSPISGHRSVSWYQQTPGQGLQFLFEYFSETQRNKGNFPGRFSGRQFSNSRSEMNVSTLELGDSALYLCASSLTSYNEQFFGPGTRLTVL.

V is TRBV11-2 and J is TRBJ2-1, with 10 bases that match TRBD2. The CDR3 covers 15 residues. Germline V gene sequence: CDR1 SGHAT, CDR2 FQNNGV. Trimming at V came to 3 bases and at J to 4 bases, leaving 3 bases not matched to a gene. The chain's CDR3 is CASSFGLADYNEQFF. The CDR3 DNA reads as TGTGCCAGCAGCTTTGGACTAGCGGATTACAATGAGCAGTTCTTC.

The chain employs TRBV7-9 and TRBJ2-1; TRBD2 aligns across 13 bases. V dropped 5 bases and J dropped 7; count of bases not matched to a gene: 11. Germline V gene sequence: CDR1 SEHNR, CDR2 FQNEAQ (reference sequence). The CDR3 totals 17 residues. DNA of the CDR3: TGTGCCAGCAGCCCACCGGGACTAGCGGGACGTTGGAATGAGCAGTTCTTC. This codes for CASSPPGLAGRWNEQFF.

This chain joins TRBV2 and TRBJ1-2, with 8 bases fitting TRBD1. The CDR3 totals 13 residues. With V trimmed by 6 bases and J by 8 bases, 8 bases remained unmatched. The germline V gene encodes CDR1 SNHLY and CDR2 FYNNEI. This CDR3 is CASSTGQALGYTF. CDR3 in DNA: TGTGCCAGCAGCACGGGACAGGCCCTGGGCTACACCTTC. Variable domain in full (rest from reference TRBV2 and TRBJ1-2): EPEVTQTPSHQVTQMGQEVILRCVPISNHLYFYWYRQILGQKVEFLVSFYNNEISEKSEIFDDQFSVERPDGSNFTLKIRSTKLEDSAMYFCASSTGQALGYTFGSGTRLTVV.

This clone has only a few counts. This chain connects TRBV7-9 to TRBJ1-2; D might be TRBD1 (5 bases). Trimming took off 5 bases at V and 8 bases at J, with 15 bases between the two ends. Germline V gene sequence: CDR1 SEHNR, CDR2 FQNEAQ (reference sequence). The CDR3 covers 13 residues. The CDR3 DNA follows: TGTGCCAGCAGCATTAACCAGGGTCACGGCTACACCTTC. Translated: CASSINQGHGYTF.

The chain recombines TRBV9 with TRBJ2-6; a weak D match, TRBD1 (5 bases). Germline lookup yields CDR1 SGDLS and CDR2 YYNGEE. V gave up 2 bases and J gave up 0 bases, with 6 bases separating them. This CDR3 region has 15 residues. The CDR3 DNA follows: TGTGCCAGCAGCGTCCAGGGCTCTGGGGCCAACGTCCTGACTTTC. Amino acids: CASSVQGSGANVLTF.